There are a few counts of the clone carrying this T cell receptor beta chain. Clones were read by immunoSEQ multiplex PCR, and TCRdb kept only the in-frame ones, dropping some. The sample has about 61,000 clones; about 91% are singletons. Blood got drawn at baseline, again on cycle 4 day 1, and then on cycle 7 day 1. The data are from a study of OX40 agonist ivuxolimab in advanced cancers. CDR3 size: 12 residues. V gave up 5 bases and J gave up 0 bases, with 5 bases separating them. Germline V gives CDR1 SGHVS, CDR2 FNYEAQ. The receptor comes from an adult with an advanced solid tumor such as melanoma, head and neck, liver or kidney cancer. The input for sequencing was CD4+ or CD8+ T cells sorted from blood, taken in a trial of the OX40 agonist ivuxolimab. The chain couples TRBV7-6 to TRBJ2-7; D unresolved. The CDR3 sequence: CASSPSSYEQYF. As DNA, the CDR3 is TGTGCCAGCAGCCCCAGCTCCTACGAGCAGTACTTC.